The 14 T cell receptor beta chains presented below share a single source sample, sequenced in a study of identical twins. TCRdb fed the 5' RACE reads into MiXCR, producing one record per CDR3 protein. The profile shows some 690,000 distinct CDR3 sequences, less than 25% of them singletons. The sample also formed part of further work on T cells expressing NK-cell markers.

The sequencing sample was made of PBMCs. Receptors originate from a woman between 18 and 30 years old in good health.

CDR3 protein: CASSKQSAFSPLHF. Here the CDR3 DNA reads TGTGCCAGCAGTAAACAGTCAGCCTTTTCACCCCTCCACTTT. The V call is TRBV7-9, the J call TRBJ1-6, with unresolved D. Deletions cut 6 bases from V and 9 bases from J, with 15 bases between. Germline loops: CDR1 SEHNR, CDR2 FQNEAQ (reference sequence). The CDR3 totals 14 residues.

This clonotype was seen more than once but under ten times. This chain links TRBV12-3 or TRBV12-4 with TRBJ1-4, with 7 bases identical to TRBD1. The CDR3 consists of 14 residues. J lost 4 bases, V lost 5 bases, and 4 bases had no gene match. The CDR3 bases are TGTGCCAGCAGTACGGACAGGTTTAATGAAAAACTGTTTTTT. Its translation: CASSTDRFNEKLFF.

The chain links TRBV6-1 to TRBJ2-4; TRBD2 matches at 7 bases. The CDR3 consists of 15 residues. From germline, CDR1 is MNHNS and CDR2 SASEGT. Trimming cost V 7 bases and J 1 base; bases outside gene matches: 7. In DNA form, the CDR3 reads TGTGCCAGCACCAACAGCGGGACGGCCAAAAACATTCAGTACTTC. Translating gives CASTNSGTAKNIQYF.

The chain combines TRBV6-2 or TRBV6-3 with TRBJ2-7; 8 nucleotides agree with TRBD1. The CDR3 contains 15 residues. V trimming: 0 bases; J trimming: 5 bases; junction bases outside the gene matches: 6. The germline CDR1 and CDR2 sequences are MNHEY and SVGEGT. The CDR3 region is CASSYSGQGAHEQYF. CDR3 DNA sequence: TGTGCCAGCAGTTACTCCGGACAGGGAGCCCACGAGCAGTACTTC.

The CDR3 sequence: CSASGPPANTGELFF. DNA of the CDR3: TGCAGTGCTAGTGGGCCGCCAGCGAACACCGGGGAGCTGTTTTTT. This sequence joins TRBV20-1 and TRBJ2-2; no clear D gene. The V gene lost 3 bases and the J gene lost 0 bases, with 11 bases spanning the gap. This CDR3 has 15 amino acids. The germline gives CDR1 DFQATT, CDR2 SNEGSKA (reference sequence).

The CDR3 sequence: CASSYSSGRIHEQYF. In DNA, the CDR3 is TGTGCCAGCAGTTACTCGAGCGGGAGGATCCACGAGCAGTACTTC. The genes are TRBV6-2 or TRBV6-3 and TRBJ2-7; 9 bases are shared with TRBD2. CDR3 size: 15 residues. The junction had 5 bases not matched to a gene; V was cut back by 0 bases and J by 5 bases. Germline CDR1 and CDR2: MNHEY and SVGEGT.

The rearrangement joins TRBV11-3 to TRBJ2-4; 7 bases fit TRBD1. The V gene end was trimmed by 5 bases and the J gene end by 8 bases; junction bases not matched to a gene: 9. The CDR3 is 14 amino acids. CDR1 and CDR2 (germline): SGHNT, YENEEA. CDR3 coding DNA: TGTGCCAGCAGCCTCGAGACAGGGCGGTACATTCAGTACTTC. It is translated as CASSLETGRYIQYF.

To note about this clonotype: A read error may explain this, as a much larger clone is one base away. The CDR3 region has the DNA TGCGCCAGCAGCTTGGAAAGGGCCACAGATACGCAGTATTTT. It yields the protein CASSLERATDTQYF. This chain connects TRBV5-1 to TRBJ2-3; the D is unclear. The length of the CDR3 is 14 residues. Trimming took off 0 bases at V and 2 bases at J, with 7 bases between the two ends. CDR1 SGHRS and CDR2 YFSETQ come from the germline V gene.

This clonotype was seen a few times. This chain connects TRBV10-2 to TRBJ2-3; 8 positions match TRBD2. The CDR3 totals 18 residues. Germline V gene data show CDR1 as WSHSY and CDR2 as SAAADI. V lost 0 bases, J lost 4 bases, and 12 bases stayed unmatched. Written as DNA, the CDR3 is TGCGCCAGCAGTGAGTCCAGCTCCGGACTAGCTTACGCAGATACGCAGTATTTT. Encoded protein: CASSESSSGLAYADTQYF.

The J gene is TRBJ2-1, the V gene TRBV20-1, with D perhaps matching TRBD1 or TRBD2 (5 bases each). CDR3 length: 18 residues. Trimming cost V 5 bases and J 0 bases, with 23 bases left between them. The V gene's germline CDR1 is DFQATT and CDR2 SNEGSKA (reference sequence). The CDR3 nucleotides read TGCAGTGCTGCCCCGGGACGGTTGAAACCAAGCTCCTACAATGAGCAGTTCTTC. As protein: CSAAPGRLKPSSYNEQFF.

This clonotype was detected only a few times. The gene calls are TRBV15 and TRBJ2-5, with TRBD2 as a possible D gene (5 bases). Germline V gene lookup returns CDR1 LNHNV and CDR2 YYDKDF (reference sequence). The V and J ends lost 0 bases and 3 bases respectively, with 17 bases between them. The CDR3 is made up of 17 amino acids. The CDR3 bases are TGTGCCACCAGCAGAGAAAGGGCTAGCCCGAAAAAAGAGACCCAGTACTTC. It yields the protein CATSRERASPKKETQYF.

The V call is TRBV6-6, the J call TRBJ1-1, with D possibly matching TRBD1 (5 bases). Per the germline V gene, CDR1 is MNHNY and CDR2 is SVGAGI (reference sequence). CDR3 size: 13 residues. Trimming left V 7 bases short and J 5 bases short, with 14 bases between. The CDR3 sequence is CASTTGGDTEAFF. In DNA form, the CDR3 reads TGTGCCAGCACCACGGGAGGGGATACTGAAGCTTTCTTT.

This clonotype appeared a few times. CDR3 DNA sequence: TGTGCCAGCAGCCCATACCGGGGGGGCGAGCAGTACTTC. This encodes CASSPYRGGEQYF. The gene calls are TRBV7-3 and TRBJ2-7, with 8 positions matching TRBD2. Trimming took 5 bases from V and 6 from J; bases not matched to a gene: 6. The CDR3 runs 13 residues. The germline gives CDR1 SGHTA, CDR2 FQGTGA.

This clonotype has just a few counts. This sequence joins TRBV27 and TRBJ2-2, with no clear D. Per germline, CDR1 MNHEY and CDR2 SMNVEV (reference sequence). This CDR3 has 17 amino acids. V dropped 5 bases and J dropped 0 bases, with 16 bases sitting between them. The CDR3 sequence is CASSPTLGSANTGELFF. The CDR3 DNA sequence: TGTGCCAGCAGTCCCACTCTCGGTTCTGCGAACACCGGGGAGCTGTTTTTT.